This T cell receptor beta chain stems from a study of post-analysis software for immune sequencing data. Study at large: Included among the disease courses, which were recorded for the cohort, were relapsing-remitting, secondary progressive and progressive-relapsing multiple sclerosis.

Findings and caveats of the study: Controls showed significantly higher normalized Chao1 diversity than did multiple sclerosis patients. Same-batch preparations were strongly co-clustered by F measure.

Presence of unique molecular identifiers characterized the TCR beta cDNA libraries. Roughly 450,000 cDNA molecules were recovered from an input of about 0.9 to 10 million T cells. TCRdb passed the PCR reads through MiXCR, listing each CDR3 protein once. The repertoire consists of approximately 730,000 distinct CDR3 sequences, with approximately 30% occurring once and the leading ten covering around 0.56%. Note on this clonotype: The target antigen is unknown.

The material sequenced was blood. The sequence was obtained from a girl aged 10 to 17 with multiple sclerosis.

The CDR3 protein is CASRIRPLYDTQYF. The CDR3 DNA follows: TGTGCCAGCAGAATCCGGCCTCTATACGATACGCAGTATTTT. This chain connects TRBV27 to TRBJ2-3; the D is unclear. The CDR3 is 14 residues long. The V and J ends lost 6 bases and 6 bases respectively, with 16 bases between them. CDR1 and CDR2 from the germline V gene are MNHEY and SMNVEV (reference sequence).